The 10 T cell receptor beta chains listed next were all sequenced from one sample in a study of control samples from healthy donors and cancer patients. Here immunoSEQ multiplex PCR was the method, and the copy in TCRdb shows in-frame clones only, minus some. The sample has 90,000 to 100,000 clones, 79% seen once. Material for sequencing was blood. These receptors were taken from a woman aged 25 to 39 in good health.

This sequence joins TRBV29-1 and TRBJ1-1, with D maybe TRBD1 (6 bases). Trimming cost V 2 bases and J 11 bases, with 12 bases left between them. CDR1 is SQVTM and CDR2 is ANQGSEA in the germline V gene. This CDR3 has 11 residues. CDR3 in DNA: TGCAGCGTTGAAATTCGGGGGGCCGCTTTCTTT. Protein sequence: CSVEIRGAAFF.

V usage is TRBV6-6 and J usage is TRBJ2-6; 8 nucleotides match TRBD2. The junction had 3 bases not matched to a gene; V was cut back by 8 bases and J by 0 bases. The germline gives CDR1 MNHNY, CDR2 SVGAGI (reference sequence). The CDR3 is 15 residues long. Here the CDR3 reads CASSGGASGANVLTF. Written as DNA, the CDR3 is TGTGCCAGCTCGGGGGGGGCCTCTGGGGCCAACGTCCTGACTTTC.

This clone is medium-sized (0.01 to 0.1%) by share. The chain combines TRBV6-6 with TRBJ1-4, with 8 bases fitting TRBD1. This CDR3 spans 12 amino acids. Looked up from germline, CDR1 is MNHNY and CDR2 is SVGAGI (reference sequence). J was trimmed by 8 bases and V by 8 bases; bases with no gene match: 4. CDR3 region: CASADRGEKLFF. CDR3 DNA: TGTGCCAGCGCCGACAGGGGAGAAAAACTGTTTTTT.

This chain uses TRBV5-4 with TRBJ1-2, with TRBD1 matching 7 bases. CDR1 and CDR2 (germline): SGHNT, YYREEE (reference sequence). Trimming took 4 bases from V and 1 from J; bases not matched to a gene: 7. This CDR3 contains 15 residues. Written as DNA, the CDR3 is TGTGCCAGCAGCATAGCAGGGGGAGGTAACTATGGCTACACCTTC. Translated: CASSIAGGGNYGYTF.

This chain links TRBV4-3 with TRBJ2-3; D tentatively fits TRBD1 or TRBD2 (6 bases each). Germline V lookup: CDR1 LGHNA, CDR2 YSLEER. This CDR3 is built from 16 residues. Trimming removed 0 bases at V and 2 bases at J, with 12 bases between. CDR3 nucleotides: TGCGCCAGCAGCCAAGATTGGGGGGCCAACACAGATACGCAGTATTTT. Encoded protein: CASSQDWGANTDTQYF.

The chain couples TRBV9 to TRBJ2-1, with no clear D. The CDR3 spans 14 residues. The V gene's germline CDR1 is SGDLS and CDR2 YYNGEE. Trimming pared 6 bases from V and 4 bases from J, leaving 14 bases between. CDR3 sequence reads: CASTPGYGYNEQFF. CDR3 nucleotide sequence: TGTGCCAGCACGCCCGGGTACGGGTACAATGAGCAGTTCTTC.

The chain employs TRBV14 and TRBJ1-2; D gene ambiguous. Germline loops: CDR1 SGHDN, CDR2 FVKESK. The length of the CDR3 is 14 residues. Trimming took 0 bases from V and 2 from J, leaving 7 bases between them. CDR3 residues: CASSQDARNYGYTF. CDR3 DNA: TGTGCCAGCAGCCAAGACGCCAGGAACTATGGCTACACCTTC. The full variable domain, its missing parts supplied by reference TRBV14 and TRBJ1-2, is EAGVTQFPSHSVIEKGQTVTLRCDPISGHDNLYWYRRVMGKEIKFLLHFVKESKQDESGMPNNRFLAERTGGTYSTLKVQPAELEDSGVYFCASSQDARNYGYTFGSGTRLTVV.

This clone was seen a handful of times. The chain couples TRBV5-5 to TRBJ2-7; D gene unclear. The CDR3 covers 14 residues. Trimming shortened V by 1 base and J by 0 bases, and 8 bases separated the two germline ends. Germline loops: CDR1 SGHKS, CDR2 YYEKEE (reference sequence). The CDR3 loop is CASSLTLNSYEQYF. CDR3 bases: TGTGCCAGCAGCTTGACCCTAAACTCCTACGAGCAGTACTTC.

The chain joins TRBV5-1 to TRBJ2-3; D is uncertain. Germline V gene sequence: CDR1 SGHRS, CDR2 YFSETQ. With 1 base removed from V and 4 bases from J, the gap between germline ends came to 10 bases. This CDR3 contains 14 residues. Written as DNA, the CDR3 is TGCGCCAGCAGCTTGTCAGGCCTCCCAGATACGCAGTATTTT. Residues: CASSLSGLPDTQYF.

The CDR3 region has the DNA TGTGCCACTGCCGGGACAGGGGGCTTAGGTACTGAAGCTTTCTTT. Residues: CATAGTGGLGTEAFF. The V and J genes are TRBV2 and TRBJ1-1, with 12 bases matching TRBD1. The CDR3 totals 15 residues. CDR1 and CDR2 (germline): SNHLY, FYNNEI. With 10 bases clipped from V and 5 bases from J, the junction kept 11 bases outside the gene matches.